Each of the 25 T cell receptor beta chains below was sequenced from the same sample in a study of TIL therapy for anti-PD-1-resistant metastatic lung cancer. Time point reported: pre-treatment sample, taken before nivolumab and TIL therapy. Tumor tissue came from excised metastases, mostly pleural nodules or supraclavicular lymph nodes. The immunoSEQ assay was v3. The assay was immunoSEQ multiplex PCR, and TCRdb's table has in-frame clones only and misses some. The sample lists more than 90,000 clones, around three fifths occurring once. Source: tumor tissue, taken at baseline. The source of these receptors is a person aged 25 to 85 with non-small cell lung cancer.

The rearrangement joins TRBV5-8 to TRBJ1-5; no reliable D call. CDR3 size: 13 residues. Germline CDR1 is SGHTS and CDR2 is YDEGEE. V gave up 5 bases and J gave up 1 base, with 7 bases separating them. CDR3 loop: CASRKDSNQPQHF. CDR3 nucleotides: TGTGCCAGCAGAAAGGACAGCAATCAGCCCCAGCATTTT.

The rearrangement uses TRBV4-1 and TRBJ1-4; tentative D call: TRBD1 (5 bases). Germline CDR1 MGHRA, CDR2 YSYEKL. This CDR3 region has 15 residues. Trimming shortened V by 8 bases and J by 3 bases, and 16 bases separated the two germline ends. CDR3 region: CASSRGKGANEKLFF. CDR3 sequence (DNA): TGCGCCAGCTCCCGCGGAAAAGGGGCTAATGAAAAACTGTTTTTT.

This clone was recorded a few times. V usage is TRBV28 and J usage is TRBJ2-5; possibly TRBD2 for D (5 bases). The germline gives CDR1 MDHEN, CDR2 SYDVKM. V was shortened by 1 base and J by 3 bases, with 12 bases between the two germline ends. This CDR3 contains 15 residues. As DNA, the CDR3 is TGTGCCAGCAGTTTATCGAGGGTAGAGAAAGAGACCCAGTACTTC. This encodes CASSLSRVEKETQYF. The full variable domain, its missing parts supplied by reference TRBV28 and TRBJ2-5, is DVKVTQSSRYLVKRTGEKVFLECVQDMDHENMFWYRQDPGLGLRLIYFSYDVKMKEKGDIPEGYSVSREKKERFSLILESASTNQTSMYLCASSLSRVEKETQYFGPGTRLLVL.

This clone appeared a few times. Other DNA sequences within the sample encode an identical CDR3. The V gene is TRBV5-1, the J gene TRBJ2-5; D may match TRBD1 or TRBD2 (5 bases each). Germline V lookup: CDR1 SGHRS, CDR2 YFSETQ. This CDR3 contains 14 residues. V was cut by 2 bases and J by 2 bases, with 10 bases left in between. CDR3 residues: CASSFGTSQETQYF. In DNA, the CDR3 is TGCGCCAGCAGCTTTGGGACGTCACAAGAGACCCAGTACTTC. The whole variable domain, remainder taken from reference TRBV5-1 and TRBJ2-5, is KAGVTQTPRYLIKTRGQQVTLSCSPISGHRSVSWYQQTPGQGLQFLFEYFSETQRNKGNFPGRFSGRQFSNSRSEMNVSTLELGDSALYLCASSFGTSQETQYFGPGTRLLVL.

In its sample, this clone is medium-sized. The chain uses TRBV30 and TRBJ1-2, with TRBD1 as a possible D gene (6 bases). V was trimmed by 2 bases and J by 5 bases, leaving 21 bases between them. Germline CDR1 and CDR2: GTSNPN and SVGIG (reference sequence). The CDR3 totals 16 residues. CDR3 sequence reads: CAWSLSASGARYGYTF. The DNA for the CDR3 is TGTGCCTGGAGTCTCTCTGCTTCAGGGGCGCGTTATGGCTACACCTTC.

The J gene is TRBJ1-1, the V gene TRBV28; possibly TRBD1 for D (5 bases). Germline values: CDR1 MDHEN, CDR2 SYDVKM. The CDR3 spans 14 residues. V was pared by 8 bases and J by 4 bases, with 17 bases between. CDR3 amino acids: CASGGESWGTEAFF. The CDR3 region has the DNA TGTGCCAGCGGGGGGGAGTCCTGGGGCACTGAAGCTTTCTTT.

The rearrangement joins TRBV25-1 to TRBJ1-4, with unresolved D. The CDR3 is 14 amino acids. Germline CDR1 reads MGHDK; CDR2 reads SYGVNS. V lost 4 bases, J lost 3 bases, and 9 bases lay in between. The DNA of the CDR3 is TGTGCCAGCAGTGGGGCTCTGGCTAATGAAAAACTGTTTTTT. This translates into CASSGALANEKLFF.

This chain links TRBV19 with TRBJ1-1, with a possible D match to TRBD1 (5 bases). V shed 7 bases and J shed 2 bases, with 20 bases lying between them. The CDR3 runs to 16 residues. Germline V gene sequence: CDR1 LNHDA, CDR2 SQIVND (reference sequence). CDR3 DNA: TGTGCCAGTATAGACGGGGGAGTGATAGGAAACACTGAAGCTTTCTTT. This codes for CASIDGGVIGNTEAFF.

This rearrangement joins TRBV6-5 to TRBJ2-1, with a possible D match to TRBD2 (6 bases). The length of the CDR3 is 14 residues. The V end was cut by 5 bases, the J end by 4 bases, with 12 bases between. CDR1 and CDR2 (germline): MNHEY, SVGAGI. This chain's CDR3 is CASSPTRGYNEQFF. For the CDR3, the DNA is TGTGCCAGCAGTCCAACCCGGGGGTACAATGAGCAGTTCTTC.

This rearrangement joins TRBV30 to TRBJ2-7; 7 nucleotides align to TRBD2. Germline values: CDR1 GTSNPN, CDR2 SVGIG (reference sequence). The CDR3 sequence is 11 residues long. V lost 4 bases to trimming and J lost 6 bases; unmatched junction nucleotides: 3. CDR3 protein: CAWTTSIEQYF. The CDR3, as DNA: TGTGCCTGGACGACTAGCATCGAGCAGTACTTC. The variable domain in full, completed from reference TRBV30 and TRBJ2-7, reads SQTIHQWPATLVQPVGSPLSLECTVEGTSNPNLYWYRQAAGRGLQLLFYSVGIGQISSEVPQNLSASRPQDRQFILSSKKLLLSDSGFYLCAWTTSIEQYFGPGTRLTVT.

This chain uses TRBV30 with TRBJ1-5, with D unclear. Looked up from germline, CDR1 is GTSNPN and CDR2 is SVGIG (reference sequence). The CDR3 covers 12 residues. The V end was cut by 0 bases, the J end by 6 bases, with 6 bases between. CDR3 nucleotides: TGTGCCTGGAGTGTTAACCGTCAGCCCCAGCATTTT. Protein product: CAWSVNRQPQHF.

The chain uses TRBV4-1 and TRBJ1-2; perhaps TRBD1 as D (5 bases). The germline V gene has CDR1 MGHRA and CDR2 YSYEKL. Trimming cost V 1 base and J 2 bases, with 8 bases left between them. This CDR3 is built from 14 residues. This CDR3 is CASSQAGINYGYTF. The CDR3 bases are TGCGCCAGCAGCCAAGCAGGGATCAACTATGGCTACACCTTC.

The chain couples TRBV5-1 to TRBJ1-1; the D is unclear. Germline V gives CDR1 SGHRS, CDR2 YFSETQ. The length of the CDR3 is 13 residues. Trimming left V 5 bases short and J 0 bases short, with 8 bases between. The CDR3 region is CASSNSMNTEAFF. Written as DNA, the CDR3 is TGCGCCAGCAGTAATAGCATGAACACTGAAGCTTTCTTT.

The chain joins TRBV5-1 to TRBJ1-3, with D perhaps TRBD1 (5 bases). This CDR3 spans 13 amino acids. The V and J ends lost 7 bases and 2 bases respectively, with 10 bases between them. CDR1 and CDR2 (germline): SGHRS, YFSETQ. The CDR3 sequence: CASRRQTGNTIYF. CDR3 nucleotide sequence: TGCGCCAGCCGCCGACAGACTGGAAACACCATATATTTT.

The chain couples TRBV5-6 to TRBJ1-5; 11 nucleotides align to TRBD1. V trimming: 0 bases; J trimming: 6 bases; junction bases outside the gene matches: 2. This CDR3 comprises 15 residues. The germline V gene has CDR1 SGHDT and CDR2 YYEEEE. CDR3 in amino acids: CASSLGTGGGQPQHF. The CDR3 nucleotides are TGTGCCAGCAGCTTGGGGACAGGGGGCGGTCAGCCCCAGCATTTT.

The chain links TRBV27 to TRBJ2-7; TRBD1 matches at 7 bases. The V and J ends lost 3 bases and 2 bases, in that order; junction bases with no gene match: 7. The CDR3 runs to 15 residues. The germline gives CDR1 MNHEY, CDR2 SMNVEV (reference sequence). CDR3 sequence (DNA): TGTGCCAGCAGTTTCGTCGGGGACAGTACCTACGAGCAGTACTTC. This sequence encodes CASSFVGDSTYEQYF.

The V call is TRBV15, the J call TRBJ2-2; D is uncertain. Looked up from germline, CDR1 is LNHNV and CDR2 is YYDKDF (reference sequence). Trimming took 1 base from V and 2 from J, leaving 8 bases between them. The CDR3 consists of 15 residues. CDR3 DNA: TGTGCCACCAGCAGAGGAGAGGCCAACACCGGGGAGCTGTTTTTT. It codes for CATSRGEANTGELFF.

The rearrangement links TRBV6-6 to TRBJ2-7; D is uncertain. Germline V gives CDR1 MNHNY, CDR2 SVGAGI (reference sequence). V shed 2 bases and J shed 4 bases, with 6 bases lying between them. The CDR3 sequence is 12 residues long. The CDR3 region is CASSYTVYEQYF. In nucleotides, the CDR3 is TGTGCCAGCAGTTACACTGTATACGAGCAGTACTTC.

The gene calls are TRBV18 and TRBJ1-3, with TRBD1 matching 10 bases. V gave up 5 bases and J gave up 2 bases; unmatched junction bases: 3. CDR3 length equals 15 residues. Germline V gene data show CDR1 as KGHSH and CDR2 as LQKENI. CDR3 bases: TGTGCCAGCTCAGCGACAGGGGGCGCTGGAAACACCATATATTTT. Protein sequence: CASSATGGAGNTIYF.

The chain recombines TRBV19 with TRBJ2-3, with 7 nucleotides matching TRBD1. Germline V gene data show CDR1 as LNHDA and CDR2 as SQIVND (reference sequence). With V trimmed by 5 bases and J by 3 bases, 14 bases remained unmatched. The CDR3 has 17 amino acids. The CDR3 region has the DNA TGTGCCAGTAGTCAACATAGGGGGCGGGCGAGGACAGATACGCAGTATTTT. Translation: CASSQHRGRARTDTQYF.

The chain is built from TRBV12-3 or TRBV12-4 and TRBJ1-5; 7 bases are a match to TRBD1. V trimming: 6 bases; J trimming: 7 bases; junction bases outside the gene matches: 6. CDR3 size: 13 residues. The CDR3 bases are TGTGCCAGCAGGGATACAGGGGAACAGCCCCAGCATTTT. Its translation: CASRDTGEQPQHF.

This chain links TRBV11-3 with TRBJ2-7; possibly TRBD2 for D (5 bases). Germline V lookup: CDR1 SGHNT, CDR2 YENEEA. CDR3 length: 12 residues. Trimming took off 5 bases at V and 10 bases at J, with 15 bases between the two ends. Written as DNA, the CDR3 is TGTGCCAGCAGCACCCCGGACTCCCCTCAGTACTTC. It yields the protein CASSTPDSPQYF. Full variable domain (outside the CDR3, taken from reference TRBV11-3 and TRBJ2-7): EAGVVQSPRYKIIEKKQPVAFWCNPISGHNTLYWYLQNLGQGPELLIRYENEEAVDDSQLPKDRFSAERLKGVDSTLKIQPAELGDSAVYLCASSTPDSPQYFGPGTRLTVT.

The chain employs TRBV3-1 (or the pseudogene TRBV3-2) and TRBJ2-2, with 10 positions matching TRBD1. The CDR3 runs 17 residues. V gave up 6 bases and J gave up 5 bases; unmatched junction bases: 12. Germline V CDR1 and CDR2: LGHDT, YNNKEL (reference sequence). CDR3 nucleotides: TGTGCCAGCAGGGTAGCTCCGGGACAGGGGAGAACCGGGGAGCTGTTTTTT. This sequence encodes CASRVAPGQGRTGELFF.

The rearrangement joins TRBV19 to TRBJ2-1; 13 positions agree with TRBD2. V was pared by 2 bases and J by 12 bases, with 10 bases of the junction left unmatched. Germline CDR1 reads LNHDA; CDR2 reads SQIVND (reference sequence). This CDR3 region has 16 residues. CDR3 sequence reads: CASSISMGLAGSRQFF. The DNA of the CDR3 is TGTGCCAGTAGTATAAGTATGGGACTAGCGGGAAGTAGGCAGTTCTTC.

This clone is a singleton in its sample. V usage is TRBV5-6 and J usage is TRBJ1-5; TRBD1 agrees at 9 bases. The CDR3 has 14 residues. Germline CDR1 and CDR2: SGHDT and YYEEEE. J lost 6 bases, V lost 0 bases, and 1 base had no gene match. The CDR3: CASSLGDRVQPQHF. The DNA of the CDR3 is TGTGCCAGCAGCTTGGGGGACAGGGTTCAGCCCCAGCATTTT.